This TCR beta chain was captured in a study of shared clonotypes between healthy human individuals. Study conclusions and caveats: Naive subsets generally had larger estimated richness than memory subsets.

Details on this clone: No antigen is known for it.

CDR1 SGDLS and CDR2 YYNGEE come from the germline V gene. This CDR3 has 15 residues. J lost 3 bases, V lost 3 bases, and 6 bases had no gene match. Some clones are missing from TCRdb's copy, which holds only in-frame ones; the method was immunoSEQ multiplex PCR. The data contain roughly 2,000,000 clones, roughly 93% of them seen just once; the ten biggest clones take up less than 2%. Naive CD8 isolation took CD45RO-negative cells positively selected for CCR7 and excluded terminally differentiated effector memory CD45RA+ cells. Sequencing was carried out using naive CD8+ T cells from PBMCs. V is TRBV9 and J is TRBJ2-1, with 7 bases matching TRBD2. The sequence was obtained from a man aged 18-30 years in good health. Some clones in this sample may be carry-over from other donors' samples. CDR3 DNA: TGTGCCAGCAGCGAGCGGGCTAGCGGCTACAATGAGCAGTTCTTC. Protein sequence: CASSERASGYNEQFF.